This T cell receptor beta chain is drawn from a study of shared clonotypes between healthy human individuals. Study-wide results and caveats: Among several donors, roughly 5.5% of naive CD4 clonotypes were found in common. Naive subsets tended to show greater estimated richness than memory subsets.

The DNA input per sorted-subset replicate PCR was about 190 ng, corresponding to 25,000 to 35,000 T cell genomes. The assay was immunoSEQ multiplex PCR, and TCRdb's table has in-frame clones only and misses some. Of 1,400,000 or so clones detected, around 98.5% appear once; the ten largest clones hold about 0.4%. In the case of this clone: Its antigen is still unknown.

The CDR3 is made up of 13 amino acids. V gave up 2 bases and J gave up 6 bases, with 8 bases separating them. Germline-derived CDR1 and CDR2 are SGHTA and FQGTGA. Specimen: naive CD4+ T cells sorted from blood. The subset denotes: CD45RA+ positively selected. This chain joins TRBV7-3 and TRBJ2-1; possible D gene TRBD2, 5 bases. This clonotype originated in a man aged 25 to 45 in good health. DNA of the CDR3: TGTGCCAGCAGCTTAGACGAGGGCAATGAGCAGTTCTTC. Translating it yields CASSLDEGNEQFF. The whole variable domain, filled in from reference TRBV7-3 and TRBJ2-1, reads GAGVSQTPSNKVTEKGKYVELRCDPISGHTALYWYRQSLGQGPEFLIYFQGTGAADDSGLPNDRFFAVRPEGSVSTLKIQRTERGDSAVYLCASSLDEGNEQFFGPGTRLTVL.